This T cell receptor (beta chain) comes out of a study of T cell responses to AZD1222 COVID-19 vaccine. Study as a whole: It was second doses at about 4 or about 12 weeks that were pooled.

Produced via immunoSEQ multiplex PCR; TCRdb's table is partial and in-frame only. The data show roughly 80,000 clones, approximately 90% seen once. This receptor was identified in an adult in good health. This sample comprised peripheral blood, obtained on day 0 of AZD1222 vaccination.

Here the CDR3 reads CATSEALDRTSSTDTQYF. The DNA of the CDR3 is TGTGCCACCAGTGAGGCTTTAGACAGAACCTCTAGCACAGATACGCAGTATTTT. This chain joins TRBV24-1 and TRBJ2-3, with TRBD1 as a possible D gene (5 bases). Looked up from germline, CDR1 is KGHDR and CDR2 is SFDVKD. The V and J ends lost 4 bases and 0 bases respectively, with 19 bases between them. CDR3 size: 18 residues.